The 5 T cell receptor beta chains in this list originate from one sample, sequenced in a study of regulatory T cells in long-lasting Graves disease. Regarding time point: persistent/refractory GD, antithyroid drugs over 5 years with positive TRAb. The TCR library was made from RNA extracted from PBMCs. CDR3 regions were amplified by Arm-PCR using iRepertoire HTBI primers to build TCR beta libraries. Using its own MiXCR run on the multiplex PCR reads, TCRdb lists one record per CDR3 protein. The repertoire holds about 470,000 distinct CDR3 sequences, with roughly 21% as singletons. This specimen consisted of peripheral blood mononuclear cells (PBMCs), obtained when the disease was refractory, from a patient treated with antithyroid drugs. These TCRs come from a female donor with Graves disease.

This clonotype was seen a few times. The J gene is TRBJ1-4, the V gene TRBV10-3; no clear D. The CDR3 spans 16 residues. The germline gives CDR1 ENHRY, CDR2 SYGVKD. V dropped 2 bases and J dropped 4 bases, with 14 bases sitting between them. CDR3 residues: CAISERYGSINEKLFF. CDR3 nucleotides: TGTGCCATCAGTGAGCGATATGGGTCGATTAATGAAAAACTGTTTTTT.

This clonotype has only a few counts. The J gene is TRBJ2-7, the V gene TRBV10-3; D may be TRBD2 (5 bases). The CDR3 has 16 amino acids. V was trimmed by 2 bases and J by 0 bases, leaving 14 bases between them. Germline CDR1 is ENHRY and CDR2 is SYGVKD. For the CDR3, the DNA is TGTGCCATCAGTGAGAGAGAGAAAGCGGTCTCCTACGAGCAGTACTTC. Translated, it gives CAISEREKAVSYEQYF.

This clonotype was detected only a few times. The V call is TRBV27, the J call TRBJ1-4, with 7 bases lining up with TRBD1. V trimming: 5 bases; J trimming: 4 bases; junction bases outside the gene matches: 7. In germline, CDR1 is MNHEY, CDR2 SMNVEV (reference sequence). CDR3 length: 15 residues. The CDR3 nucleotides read TGTGCCAGCAGTAAGGGGACAGCCTATAATGAAAAACTGTTTTTT. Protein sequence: CASSKGTAYNEKLFF.

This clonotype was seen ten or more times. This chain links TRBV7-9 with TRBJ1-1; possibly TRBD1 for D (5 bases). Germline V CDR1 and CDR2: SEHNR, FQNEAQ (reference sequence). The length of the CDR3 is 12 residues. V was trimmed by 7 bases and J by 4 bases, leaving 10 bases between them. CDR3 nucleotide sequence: TGTGCCAGCACCCGGGGGGGCACTGAAGCTTTCTTT. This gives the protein CASTRGGTEAFF.

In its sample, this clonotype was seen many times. The CDR3 region has the DNA TGTGCCAGCAGTGTGACAGGGGCTAATGAAAAACTGTTTTTT. Translation: CASSVTGANEKLFF. This chain connects TRBV6-1 to TRBJ1-4; 8 bases match TRBD1. The CDR3 runs 14 residues. The V segment lost 4 bases and the J segment 3 bases; nucleotides outside the gene matches: 1. Germline V gene lookup returns CDR1 MNHNS and CDR2 SASEGT.